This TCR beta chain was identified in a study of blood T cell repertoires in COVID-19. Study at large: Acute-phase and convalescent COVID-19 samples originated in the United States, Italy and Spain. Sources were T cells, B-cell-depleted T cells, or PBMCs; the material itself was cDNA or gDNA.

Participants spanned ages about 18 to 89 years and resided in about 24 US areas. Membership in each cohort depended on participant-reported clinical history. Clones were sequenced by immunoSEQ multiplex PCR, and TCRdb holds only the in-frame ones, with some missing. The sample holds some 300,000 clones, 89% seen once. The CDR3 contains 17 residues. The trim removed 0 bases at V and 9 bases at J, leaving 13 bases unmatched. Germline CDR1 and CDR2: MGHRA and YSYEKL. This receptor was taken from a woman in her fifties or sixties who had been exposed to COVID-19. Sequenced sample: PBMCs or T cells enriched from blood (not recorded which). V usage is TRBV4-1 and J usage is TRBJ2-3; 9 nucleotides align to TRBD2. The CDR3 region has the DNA TGCGCCAGCAGCCAAGAAGGATCGCGGGGGGGCCGTGACACGCAGTATTTT. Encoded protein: CASSQEGSRGGRDTQYF.